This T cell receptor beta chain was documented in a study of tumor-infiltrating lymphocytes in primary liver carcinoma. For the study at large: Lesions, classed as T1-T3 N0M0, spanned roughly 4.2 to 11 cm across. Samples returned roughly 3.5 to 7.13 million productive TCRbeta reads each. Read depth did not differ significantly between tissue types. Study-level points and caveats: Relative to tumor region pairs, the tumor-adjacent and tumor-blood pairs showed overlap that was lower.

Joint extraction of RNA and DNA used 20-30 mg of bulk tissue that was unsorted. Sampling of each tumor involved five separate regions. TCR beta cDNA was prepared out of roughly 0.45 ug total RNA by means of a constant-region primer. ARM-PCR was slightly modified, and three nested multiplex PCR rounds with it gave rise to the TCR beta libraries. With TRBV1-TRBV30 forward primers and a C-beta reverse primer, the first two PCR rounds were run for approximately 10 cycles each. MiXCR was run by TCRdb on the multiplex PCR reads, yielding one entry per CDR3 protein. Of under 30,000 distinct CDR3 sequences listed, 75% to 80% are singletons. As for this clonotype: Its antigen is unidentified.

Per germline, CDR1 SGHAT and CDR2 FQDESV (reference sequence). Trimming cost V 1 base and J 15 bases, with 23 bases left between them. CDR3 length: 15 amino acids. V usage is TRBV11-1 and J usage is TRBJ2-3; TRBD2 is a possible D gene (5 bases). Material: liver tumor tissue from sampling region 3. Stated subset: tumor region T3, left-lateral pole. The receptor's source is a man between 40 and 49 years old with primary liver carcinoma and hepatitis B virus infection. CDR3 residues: CASSLVVGASDMHYF. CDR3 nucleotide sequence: TGTGCCAGCAGCTTAGTAGTGGGAGCTTCAGATATGCATTATTTT.